The T cell receptor beta chain under discussion was sequenced for a study of spatial heterogeneity in lung cancer. Whole-study findings and limits: Detection of ubiquitous tumor TCRs in blood was higher at resection than follow-up.

This clonotype was recorded a few times. Its target is not known. MiXCR, applied by TCRdb to the 5' RACE reads, yields one record per CDR3 protein. The table has about 95,000 distinct CDR3 sequences, about 9.4% seen once; the top ten hold less than 9%. As to time point: sample taken at primary tumor resection. In each case, whole RNA from tumor, nontumor lung or frozen PBMC was sequenced unsorted. CDR1 is ENHRY and CDR2 is SYGVKD in the germline V gene. The CDR3 sequence is 17 residues long. V was cut by 6 bases and J by 1 base, with 16 bases left in between. The sequences come from PBMCs, collected at surgery. The chain links TRBV10-3 to TRBJ2-6, with D possibly called TRBD1 or TRBD2 (5 bases each). This clonotype was sampled from a male donor with early-stage non-small cell lung cancer. The CDR3 nucleotides read TGTGCCATCAGGAAGGGGACCGGCGGTTCTGGGGCCAACGTCCTGACTTTC. It is translated as CAIRKGTGGSGANVLTF.